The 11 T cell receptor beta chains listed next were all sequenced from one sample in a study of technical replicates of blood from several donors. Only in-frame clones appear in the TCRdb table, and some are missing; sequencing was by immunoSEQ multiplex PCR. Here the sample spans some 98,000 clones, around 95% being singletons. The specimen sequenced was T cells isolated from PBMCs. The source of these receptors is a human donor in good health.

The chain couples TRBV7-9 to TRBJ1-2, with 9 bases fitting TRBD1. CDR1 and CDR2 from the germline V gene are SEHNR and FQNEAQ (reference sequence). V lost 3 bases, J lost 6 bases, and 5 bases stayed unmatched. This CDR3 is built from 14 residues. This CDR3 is CASSLGTGPHGYTF. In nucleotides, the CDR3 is TGTGCCAGCAGCTTGGGGACAGGGCCTCATGGCTACACCTTC.

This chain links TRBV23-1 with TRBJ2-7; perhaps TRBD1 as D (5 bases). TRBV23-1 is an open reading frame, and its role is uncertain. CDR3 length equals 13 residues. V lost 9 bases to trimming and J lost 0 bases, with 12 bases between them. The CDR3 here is CARTTGISYEQYF. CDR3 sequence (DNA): TGCGCCAGAACTACAGGAATCTCCTACGAGCAGTACTTC.

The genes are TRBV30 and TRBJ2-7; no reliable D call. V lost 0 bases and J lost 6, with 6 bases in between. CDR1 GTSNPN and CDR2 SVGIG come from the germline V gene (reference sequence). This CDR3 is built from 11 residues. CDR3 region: CAWSVNREQYF. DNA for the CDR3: TGTGCCTGGAGTGTAAATCGCGAGCAGTACTTC.

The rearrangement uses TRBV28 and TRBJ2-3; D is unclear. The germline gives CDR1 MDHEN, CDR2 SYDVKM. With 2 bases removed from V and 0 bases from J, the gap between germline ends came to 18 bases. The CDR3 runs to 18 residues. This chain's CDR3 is CASSLLLQAPYSTDTQYF. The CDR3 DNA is TGTGCCAGCAGTTTACTGCTGCAGGCCCCTTACAGCACAGATACGCAGTATTTT.

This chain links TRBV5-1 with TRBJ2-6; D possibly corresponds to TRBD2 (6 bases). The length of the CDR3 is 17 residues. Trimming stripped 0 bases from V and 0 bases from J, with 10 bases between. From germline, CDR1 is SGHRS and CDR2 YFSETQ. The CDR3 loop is CASSLEAGNSGANVLTF. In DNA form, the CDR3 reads TGCGCCAGCAGCTTGGAGGCGGGGAACTCTGGGGCCAACGTCCTGACTTTC.

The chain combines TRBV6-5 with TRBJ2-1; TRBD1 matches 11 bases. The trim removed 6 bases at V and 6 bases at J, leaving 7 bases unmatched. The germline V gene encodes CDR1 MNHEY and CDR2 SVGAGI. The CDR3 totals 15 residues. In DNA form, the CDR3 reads TGTGCCAGCAGAGACACCGGGACAGGGGGCAATGAGCAGTTCTTC. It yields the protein CASRDTGTGGNEQFF.

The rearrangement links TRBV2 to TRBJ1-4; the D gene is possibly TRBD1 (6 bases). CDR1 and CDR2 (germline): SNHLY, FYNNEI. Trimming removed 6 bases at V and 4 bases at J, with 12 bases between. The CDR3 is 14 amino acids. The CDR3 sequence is CASSLTGFNEKLFF. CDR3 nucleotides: TGTGCCAGCAGCTTGACAGGATTTAATGAAAAACTGTTTTTT.

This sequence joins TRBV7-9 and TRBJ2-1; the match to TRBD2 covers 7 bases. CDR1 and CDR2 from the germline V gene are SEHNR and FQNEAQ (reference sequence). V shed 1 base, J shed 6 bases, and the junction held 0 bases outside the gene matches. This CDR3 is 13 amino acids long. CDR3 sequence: CASSLGGGNEQFF. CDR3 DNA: TGTGCCAGCAGCTTAGGGGGGGGCAATGAGCAGTTCTTC.

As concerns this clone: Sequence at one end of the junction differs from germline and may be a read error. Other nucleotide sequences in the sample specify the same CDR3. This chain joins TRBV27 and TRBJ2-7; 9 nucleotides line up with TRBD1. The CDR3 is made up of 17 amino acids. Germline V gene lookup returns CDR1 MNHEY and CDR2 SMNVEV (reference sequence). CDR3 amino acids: CASSSTGGSLFTYEQYF. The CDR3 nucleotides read TGCGCCAGCAGTTCGACAGGGGGGAGCCTTTTCACCTACGAGCAGTACTTC.

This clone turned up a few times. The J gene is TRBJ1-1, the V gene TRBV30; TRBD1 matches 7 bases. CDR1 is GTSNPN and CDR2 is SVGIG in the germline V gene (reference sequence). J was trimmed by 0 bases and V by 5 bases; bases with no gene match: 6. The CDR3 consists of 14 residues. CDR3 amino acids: CAWVPGQMNTEAFF. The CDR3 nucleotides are TGTGCCTGGGTCCCGGGACAGATGAACACTGAAGCTTTCTTT.

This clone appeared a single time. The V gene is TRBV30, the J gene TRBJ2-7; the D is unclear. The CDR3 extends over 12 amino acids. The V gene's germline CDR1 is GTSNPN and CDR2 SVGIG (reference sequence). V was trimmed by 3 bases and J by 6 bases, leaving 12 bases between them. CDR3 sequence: CAWSLLDSEQYF. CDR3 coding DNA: TGTGCCTGGAGCCTCTTAGATAGCGAGCAGTACTTC.